What follows is one T cell receptor (beta chain) and its context. The antigen remains undetermined. The data belong to a study of Ad26.COV2.S vaccination and SARS-CoV-2 variants. About the research overall: Administration of Ad26.COV2.S was intramuscular, either once or twice 56 days apart. Study-level findings and limits: Researchers reported similar non-spike TCR breadth in vaccine and placebo recipients.

Treatment of the sample: around 19 received Ad26.COV2.S at low or high dose, single or two shots; roughly five received placebo; per-sample allocation not given. Each sample was drawn 63 days after the first injection (of vaccine or placebo). Aged 18-55 years, donor was enrolled in Boston at some point between 2019 and 2021. An Ad26 vector was used to express Wuhan-strain SARS-CoV-2 spike as the vaccine. TCRdb's copy holds only in-frame clones and misses some; the assay was immunoSEQ multiplex PCR. Among some 480,000 clones listed, roughly 85% were seen once. J lost 5 bases, V lost 2 bases, and 5 bases had no gene match. The CDR3 runs to 15 residues. The germline CDR1 and CDR2 sequences are MDHEN and SYDVKM.

The chain uses TRBV28 and TRBJ2-3, with 9 bases that match TRBD2. The starting material was peripheral blood, obtained in a trial of Ad26.COV2.S vaccine versus placebo. This TCR was sampled from a person between 18 and 65 years old who received the Ad26.COV2.S COVID-19 vaccine or a placebo. The CDR3 protein is CASSLAGGAGDTQYF. CDR3 in DNA: TGTGCCAGCAGTTTAGCGGGGGGGGCGGGAGATACGCAGTATTTT. Complete variable domain (other parts from reference TRBV28 and TRBJ2-3): DVKVTQSSRYLVKRTGEKVFLECVQDMDHENMFWYRQDPGLGLRLIYFSYDVKMKEKGDIPEGYSVSREKKERFSLILESASTNQTSMYLCASSLAGGAGDTQYFGPGTRLTVL.